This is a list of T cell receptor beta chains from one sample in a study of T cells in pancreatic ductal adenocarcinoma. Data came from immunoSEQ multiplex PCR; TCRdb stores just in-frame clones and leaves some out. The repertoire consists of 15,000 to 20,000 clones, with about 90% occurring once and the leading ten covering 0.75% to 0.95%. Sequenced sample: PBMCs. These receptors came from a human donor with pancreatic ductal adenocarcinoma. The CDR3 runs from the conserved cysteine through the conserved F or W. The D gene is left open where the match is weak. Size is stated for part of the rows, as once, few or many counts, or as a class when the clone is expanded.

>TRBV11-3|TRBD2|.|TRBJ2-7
CASSRPTSGVEEQYF
TGTGCCAGCAGCCGTCCCACTAGCGGCGTAGAAGAGCAGTACTTC
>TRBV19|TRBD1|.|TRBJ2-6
CASAAGGTGANVLTF
TGTGCCAGTGCGGCAGGGGGCACTGGGGCCAACGTCCTGACTTTC
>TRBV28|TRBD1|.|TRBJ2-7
CASSTPGQGRYEQYF
TGTGCCAGCAGTACCCCGGGACAGGGAAGGTACGAGCAGTACTTC
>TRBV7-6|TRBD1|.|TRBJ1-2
CASSSDRGPRDYGYTF
TGTGCCAGCAGCTCAGACAGGGGCCCCAGGGACTATGGCTACACCTTC
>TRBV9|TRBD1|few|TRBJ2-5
CASSAGTGGGETQYF
TGTGCCAGCAGCGCGGGGACAGGGGGCGGAGAGACCCAGTACTTC
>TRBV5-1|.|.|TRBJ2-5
CASSLGLVRVQETQYF
TGCGCCAGCAGCTTGGGGCTCGTCAGGGTTCAAGAGACCCAGTACTTC
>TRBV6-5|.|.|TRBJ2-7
CASSWAGEKEQYF
TGTGCCAGCAGTTGGGCAGGGGAAAAAGAGCAGTACTTC
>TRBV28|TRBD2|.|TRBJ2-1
CASKPPSGEEQFF
TGTGCCAGCAAGCCTCCCAGCGGGGAAGAGCAGTTCTTC
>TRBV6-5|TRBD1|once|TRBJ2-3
CASRGTGKGTDTQYF
TGTGCCAGCAGGGGGACAGGGAAAGGCACAGATACGCAGTATTTT
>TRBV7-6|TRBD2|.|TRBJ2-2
CASRPTSGGGTGELFF
TGTGCCAGCAGGCCTACTAGCGGGGGTGGCACCGGGGAGCTGTTTTTT
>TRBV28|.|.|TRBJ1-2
CASSLIRATNYGYTF
TGTGCCAGCAGTTTAATTAGAGCCACCAACTATGGCTACACCTTC
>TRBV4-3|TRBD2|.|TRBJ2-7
CASSESGGDYEQYF
TGCGCCAGCAGCGAAAGTGGGGGGGACTACGAGCAGTACTTC
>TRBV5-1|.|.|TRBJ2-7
CASSKPNYEQYF
TGCGCCAGCAGCAAACCTAACTACGAGCAGTACTTC
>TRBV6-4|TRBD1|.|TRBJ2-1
CASSADRGNNEQFF
TGTGCCAGCAGTGCTGACAGGGGGAACAATGAGCAGTTCTTC
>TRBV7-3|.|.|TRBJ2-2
CASSSGVGTGELFF
TGTGCCAGCAGCTCAGGGGTTGGCACCGGGGAGCTGTTTTTT
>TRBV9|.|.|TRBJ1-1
CASSVEGVRTEAFF
TGTGCCAGCAGCGTAGAGGGGGTAAGGACTGAAGCTTTCTTT
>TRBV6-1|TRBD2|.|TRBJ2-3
CASSATSGGGDTQYF
TGTGCCAGCAGTGCTACTAGCGGGGGCGGAGATACGCAGTATTTT
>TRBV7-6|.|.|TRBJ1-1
CASSINTGRVAEAFF
TGTGCCAGCAGCATTAACACCGGTCGGGTAGCTGAAGCTTTCTTT
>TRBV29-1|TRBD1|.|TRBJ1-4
CSAGTGWNEKLFF
TGCAGCGCTGGGACAGGGTGGAATGAAAAACTGTTTTTT
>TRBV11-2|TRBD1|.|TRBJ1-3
CASSLVLQGYGNTIYF
TGTGCCAGCAGCTTAGTCCTACAGGGGTACGGAAACACCATATATTTT
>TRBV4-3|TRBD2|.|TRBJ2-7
CASSHSSPGLAGNSYEQYF
TGCGCCAGCAGCCATTCCTCGCCCGGACTAGCGGGCAACTCCTACGAGCAGTACTTC
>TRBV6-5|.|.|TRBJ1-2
CASTERGGGYTF
TGTGCCAGCACGGAAAGGGGGGGTGGCTACACCTTC
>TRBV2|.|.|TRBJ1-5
CASSEERQTYYSNQPQHF
TGTGCCAGCAGTGAGGAAAGACAGACGTATTATAGCAATCAGCCCCAGCATTTT
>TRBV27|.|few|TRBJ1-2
CASSFTGWYGYTF
TGTGCCAGCAGTTTCACAGGGTGGTATGGCTACACCTTC
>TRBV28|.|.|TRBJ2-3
CASLGQGQDTQYF
TGTGCCAGCCTAGGGCAGGGTCAAGATACGCAGTATTTT
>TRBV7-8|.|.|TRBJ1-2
CASSLLGENYGYTF
TGTGCCAGCAGCTTATTGGGAGAAAACTATGGCTACACCTTC
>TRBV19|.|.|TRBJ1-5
CASKDRERNQPQHF
TGTGCCAGTAAGGACCGGGAACGCAATCAGCCCCAGCATTTT
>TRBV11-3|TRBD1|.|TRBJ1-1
CASSPMGTGGKGEAFF
TGTGCCAGCAGTCCGATGGGGACAGGGGGCAAGGGTGAAGCTTTCTTT
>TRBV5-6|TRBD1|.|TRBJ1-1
CASAPAGGLNTEAFF
TGTGCCAGCGCACCCGCAGGGGGTCTGAACACTGAAGCTTTCTTT
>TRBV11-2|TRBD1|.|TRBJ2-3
CASSAWDRREYF
TGTGCCAGCAGCGCCTGGGACAGGAGAGAGTATTTT
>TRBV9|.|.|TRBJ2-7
CASSVSFYEQYF
TGTGCCAGCAGCGTATCTTTCTACGAGCAGTACTTC
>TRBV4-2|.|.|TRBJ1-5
CASSQGGFRENQPQHF
TGTGCCAGCAGCCAAGGCGGTTTTAGGGAGAATCAGCCCCAGCATTTT
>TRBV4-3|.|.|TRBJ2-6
CASSQDGAAPGANVLTF
TGCGCCAGCAGCCAAGATGGGGCGGCCCCTGGGGCCAACGTCCTGACTTTC
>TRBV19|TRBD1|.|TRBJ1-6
CASRSTGGGSPLHF
TGTGCCAGTAGATCGACAGGGGGCGGTTCACCCCTCCACTTT
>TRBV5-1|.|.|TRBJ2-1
CASSLAEPSLAVSYNEQFF
TGCGCCAGCAGCTTGGCCGAGCCGAGCTTAGCGGTCTCCTACAATGAGCAGTTCTTC
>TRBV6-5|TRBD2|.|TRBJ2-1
CASSSSGVSYNEQFF
TGTGCCAGCAGTTCTAGCGGGGTCTCCTACAATGAGCAGTTCTTC
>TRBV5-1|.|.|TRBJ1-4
CASSLQGRDEKLFF
TGCGCCAGCAGCTTACAGGGTCGGGACGAAAAACTGTTTTTT
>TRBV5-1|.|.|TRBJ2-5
CASSLDLGQMGTQYF
TGCGCCAGCAGCTTGGATCTCGGACAAATGGGGACCCAGTACTTC
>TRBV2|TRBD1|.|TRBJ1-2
CASSYDPGQNYGYTF
TGTGCCAGCAGTTACGATCCGGGACAGAACTATGGCTACACCTTC
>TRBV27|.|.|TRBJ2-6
CASRQGLNSGANVLTF
TGTGCCAGCAGGCAGGGACTGAACTCTGGGGCCAACGTCCTGACTTTC
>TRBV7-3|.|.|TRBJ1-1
CASSLMAVRNTEAFF
TGTGCCAGCAGCTTAATGGCGGTCAGGAACACTGAAGCTTTCTTT
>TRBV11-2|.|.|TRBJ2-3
CASSLDLRRDTQYF
TGTGCCAGCAGCTTAGATCTAAGGAGGGATACGCAGTATTTT
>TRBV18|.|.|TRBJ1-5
CASSPTNQPQHF
TGTGCCAGCTCACCTACAAATCAGCCCCAGCATTTT
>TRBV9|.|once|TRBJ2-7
CASSVDDRKDSYEQYF
TGTGCCAGCAGCGTAGATGACAGAAAAGACTCCTACGAGCAGTACTTC
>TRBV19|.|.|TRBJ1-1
CASSWNRGGTEAFF
TGTGCCAGTAGCTGGAACCGGGGTGGGACTGAAGCTTTCTTT
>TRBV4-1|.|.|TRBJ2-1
CASSQDPDNEQFF
TGCGCCAGCAGCCAAGATCCGGACAATGAGCAGTTCTTC
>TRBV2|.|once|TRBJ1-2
CASRETLNYGYTF
TGTGCCAGCCGAGAGACACTTAACTATGGCTACACCTTC
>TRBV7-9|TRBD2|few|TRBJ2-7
CASSLGRGDKGIF
TGTGCCAGCAGCTTAGGTCGGGGGGATAAGGGGATCTTC
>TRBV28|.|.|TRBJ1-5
CASTLRGGGQPQHF
TGTGCCAGCACCCTCCGGGGGGGTGGACAGCCCCAGCATTTT
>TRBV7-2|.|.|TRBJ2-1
CASSLAENNEQFF
TGTGCCAGCAGCTTAGCGGAGAACAATGAGCAGTTCTTC
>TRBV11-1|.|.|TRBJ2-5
CASSLVGSGSQETQYF
TGTGCCAGCAGCTTAGTAGGGAGTGGGAGTCAAGAGACCCAGTACTTC
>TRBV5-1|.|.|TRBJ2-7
CASSLAGRSPGDEQYF
TGCGCCAGCAGCTTGGCGGGGCGCAGTCCGGGGGACGAGCAGTACTTC
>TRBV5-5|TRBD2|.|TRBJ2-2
CASSGGLAGGLFTGELFF
TGTGCCAGCAGCGGTGGACTAGCGGGGGGGCTCTTCACCGGGGAGCTGTTTTTT
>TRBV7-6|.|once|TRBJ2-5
CASSQTGDPRQTQYF
TGTGCCAGCAGCCAAACCGGAGATCCGAGGCAGACCCAGTACTTC